The text below deals with one TCR beta chain. These data come from a study of blood T cells in healthy people across ages. Study-level background: With template switching, about one barcoded beta molecule was captured per two T cells.

PCR was performed a second time for about 6 to 12 cycles using a sample-barcoded 5' primer and a J-beta primer mix. TCRdb reprocessed the 5' RACE reads via MiXCR and lists one record per CDR3 protein. The sample includes roughly 500,000 distinct CDR3 sequences, 25% to 30% of them seen just once. The sample taken for sequencing was blood. The sequence was collected from a woman aged 65 to 85 in good health.

The DNA of the CDR3 is TGCAGTGCTCCCCGGACGGGCTCTGGGGCCAACGTCCTGACTTTC. This gives the protein CSAPRTGSGANVLTF. V gene TRBV20-1 combines with J gene TRBJ2-6; unclear D gene. CDR1 DFQATT and CDR2 SNEGSKA come from the germline V gene (reference sequence). The germline V and J ends were trimmed by 5 bases and 0 bases, with 11 bases remaining between them. The length of the CDR3 is 15 residues.